This T cell receptor (beta chain) was captured by sequencing in a study of T cell responses to AZD1222 COVID-19 vaccine. There are 14 residues in the CDR3. Germline loops: CDR1 LNHDA, CDR2 SQIVND (reference sequence). V lost 9 bases, J lost 9 bases, and 13 bases stayed unmatched. This clone was observed a single time. Profiled with immunoSEQ multiplex PCR; TCRdb holds only in-frame clones, not every one. Of roughly 99,000 clones listed, about 85% are singletons. The receptor was derived from an adult in good health. V and J are TRBV19 and TRBJ2-1, with 8 bases that match TRBD1. The sequencing used peripheral blood, collected on day 0 of AZD1222 vaccination. The CDR3, as DNA: TGTGCCAGCAGAACCGGGACAGGTGTAATTGAGCAGTTCTTC. Protein sequence: CASRTGTGVIEQFF.